Listed below are T cell receptor beta chains from one sample, sequenced in a study of T cell repertoires in cytomegalovirus infection. These receptors' antigens are unknown. In TCRdb, the reads were re-called with MiXCR into one record per CDR3 protein. This table holds 300,000 to 400,000 distinct CDR3 sequences, almost 30% found once. The sequencing here drew on cultured PBMCs, taken from culture after CMV antigen stimulation. The receptors were sampled from a human donor in good health (CMV status not recorded). Some clones in this sample may be carry-over from other donors' samples. Both conserved end residues are part of each CDR3. D genes are given only for firm matches. Size is stated for part of the rows, as once, few or many counts, or as a class when the clone is expanded.

j_call,d_call,cdr3_length,clone_size,v_call,cdr3_aa,cdr3_nt
TRBJ1-1,TRBD1,14,many,TRBV7-8,CASSSGQGHTEAFF,TGTGCCAGCAGCAGCGGACAGGGTCACACTGAAGCTTTCTTT
TRBJ2-6,NA,16,NA,TRBV6-5,CASSYSQGSGANVLTF,TGTGCCAGCAGTTACTCTCAGGGGTCTGGGGCCAACGTCCTGACTTTC
TRBJ2-5,TRBD1,14,NA,TRBV7-9,CASSGPRGPETQYF,TGTGCCAGCAGCGGCCCCAGGGGGCCGGAGACCCAGTACTTC
TRBJ2-1,TRBD2,17,few,TRBV4-1,CASSPGLATGRRNEQFF,TGCGCCAGCAGCCCCGGACTAGCGACGGGCCGTCGGAATGAGCAGTTCTTC
TRBJ1-2,NA,16,NA,TRBV18,CASSPPPRVGVGGYTF,TGTGCCAGCTCACCACCGCCCAGGGTAGGAGTTGGCGGCTACACCTTC
TRBJ2-1,NA,12,NA,TRBV24-1,CATSDLEDEQFF,TGTGCCACCAGTGATTTGGAGGATGAGCAGTTCTTC
TRBJ2-1,TRBD1,14,NA,TRBV24-1,CATRGQGGYNEQFF,TGTGCCACCAGGGGACAGGGCGGATACAATGAGCAGTTCTTC
TRBJ2-1,NA,17,NA,TRBV11-2,CASSLDRPRSSYNEQFF,TGTGCCAGCAGCTTAGATCGTCCAAGGAGCTCCTACAATGAGCAGTTCTTC
TRBJ2-7,NA,13,few,TRBV7-8,CASSPEDSYEQYF,TGTGCCAGCAGCCCCGAGGACTCCTACGAGCAGTACTTC
TRBJ1-1,NA,12,NA,TRBV7-3,CASSSGPGAAFF,TGTGCCAGCAGCTCCGGCCCCGGCGCGGCTTTCTTT
TRBJ1-4,NA,14,few,TRBV27,CASSNTGIREKLFF,TGTGCCAGCAGTAACACAGGGATTCGGGAAAAACTGTTTTTT
TRBJ1-4,TRBD1,17,NA,TRBV19,CASSMAGGNPKWKKLFF,TGTGCCAGTAGTATGGCAGGGGGGAATCCGAAGTGGAAGAAACTGTTTTTT
TRBJ1-2,TRBD1,12,NA,TRBV6-6,CASGQGVYGYTF,TGTGCCAGCGGACAGGGGGTCTATGGCTACACCTTC
TRBJ1-2,NA,13,few,TRBV7-8,CASSLWGQDGYTF,TGTGCCAGCAGCTTATGGGGGCAGGATGGCTACACCTTC
TRBJ2-7,NA,14,NA,TRBV15,CATSRGGLASEQYF,TGTGCCACCAGCAGAGGGGGGCTAGCTTCCGAGCAGTACTTC
TRBJ2-1,TRBD2,15,few,TRBV6-5,CASSTGGTPSGGQFF,TGTGCCAGCAGTACTGGGGGGACACCTAGCGGGGGACAGTTCTTC
TRBJ1-1,NA,14,few,TRBV7-8,CASSRRGPDTEAFF,TGTGCCAGCAGCCGCCGGGGTCCGGACACTGAAGCTTTCTTT
TRBJ1-2,NA,13,few,TRBV7-8,CASSLRSNYGYTF,TGTGCCAGCAGCCTTAGATCCAACTATGGCTACACCTTC
TRBJ2-6,NA,13,many,TRBV12-3/TRBV12-4,CASSFLRANVLTF,TGTGCCAGCAGTTTCCTTAGGGCCAACGTCCTGACTTTC
TRBJ2-5,TRBD1,16,few,TRBV7-2,CASSPRTGDGGETQYF,TGTGCCAGCAGCCCCCGGACAGGGGACGGGGGGGAGACCCAGTACTTC
TRBJ2-5,TRBD2,13,NA,TRBV19,CASNGGIQETQYF,TGTGCCAGTAACGGGGGGATTCAAGAGACCCAGTACTTC
TRBJ2-5,TRBD1,16,NA,TRBV20-1,CSARGRTGGGQETQYF,TGCAGTGCCCGGGGTAGGACAGGGGGTGGCCAAGAGACCCAGTACTTC
TRBJ2-3,NA,16,NA,TRBV7-9,CASSKDPQGDPNTQYF,TGTGCCAGCAGTAAAGATCCCCAAGGGGATCCCAATACGCAGTATTTT
TRBJ1-5,NA,13,NA,TRBV6-1,CASSEAADQPQHF,TGTGCCAGCAGTGAAGCCGCTGATCAGCCCCAGCATTTT
TRBJ2-5,NA,15,NA,TRBV7-9,CASSFLLGSLKTQYF,TGTGCCAGCAGCTTCCTATTGGGGAGCCTCAAGACCCAGTACTTC
TRBJ1-3,TRBD1,16,NA,TRBV19,CASSIGRDSSGNTIYF,TGTGCCAGTAGTATAGGCCGGGACAGCTCTGGAAACACCATATATTTT
TRBJ2-3,NA,13,few,TRBV20-1,CSPLDPGTDTQYF,TGCAGCCCTCTAGACCCCGGCACAGATACGCAGTATTTT
TRBJ2-1,TRBD2,15,NA,TRBV2,CASSEAPSGYNEQFF,TGTGCCAGCAGTGAGGCGCCTAGCGGATACAATGAGCAGTTCTTC
TRBJ1-5,TRBD1,15,NA,TRBV19,CASSTGTGLNQPQHF,TGTGCCAGTAGTACCGGGACAGGGCTAAATCAGCCCCAGCATTTT
TRBJ2-3,TRBD2,15,few,TRBV4-1,CASSRSGRGTDTQYF,TGCGCCAGCAGCCGAAGCGGGAGGGGCACAGATACGCAGTATTTT
TRBJ2-6,TRBD1,17,NA,TRBV3-1,CASSHVTGETGANVLTF,TGTGCCAGCAGCCATGTTACAGGGGAGACTGGGGCCAACGTCCTGACTTTC
TRBJ2-5,NA,15,NA,TRBV7-9,CASSLQTWYQETQYF,TGTGCCAGCAGCTTACAGACATGGTACCAAGAGACCCAGTACTTC
TRBJ2-5,TRBD2,14,NA,TRBV3-1,CASTPSGGGETQYF,TGTGCCAGCACCCCTAGCGGGGGAGGGGAGACCCAGTACTTC
TRBJ2-1,TRBD1,15,many,TRBV7-3,CASSPGTGGHNEQFF,TGTGCCAGCAGCCCCGGGACAGGGGGCCACAATGAGCAGTTCTTC
TRBJ2-1,TRBD2,18,NA,TRBV19,CASSIPLLLAGGWNEQFF,TGTGCCAGTAGTATTCCCCTCCTACTAGCGGGGGGATGGAATGAGCAGTTCTTC
TRBJ1-1,TRBD1,17,many,TRBV12-3/TRBV12-4,CASSFHRGRPANTEAFF,TGTGCCAGCAGTTTTCACAGGGGGCGGCCGGCGAACACTGAAGCTTTCTTT
TRBJ1-1,TRBD1,17,few,TRBV7-6,CASSLAGRGGFGTEAFF,TGTGCCAGCAGCTTAGCTGGGAGAGGGGGCTTTGGTACTGAAGCTTTCTTT
TRBJ2-4,TRBD1,17,few,TRBV6-1,CASSEAFGQGMVGIQYF,TGTGCCAGCAGTGAAGCGTTTGGACAGGGTATGGTAGGCATTCAGTACTTC
TRBJ2-7,TRBD2,15,NA,TRBV4-2,CASSQVASGSYEQYF,TGTGCCAGCAGCCAAGTGGCTAGCGGCTCCTACGAGCAGTACTTC
TRBJ2-5,NA,14,few,TRBV7-2,CASSVQAAQETQYF,TGTGCCAGCAGCGTACAGGCCGCCCAAGAGACCCAGTACTTC
TRBJ1-2,NA,15,few,TRBV11-2,CASSMTDGQNYGYTF,TGTGCCAGCAGCATGACGGACGGACAAAACTATGGCTACACCTTC
TRBJ2-3,NA,18,NA,TRBV2,CASLGGAWDREDPDTQYF,TGTGCCAGCTTGGGGGGGGCCTGGGACCGGGAGGACCCAGATACGCAGTATTTT
TRBJ2-5,TRBD2,15,many,TRBV7-8,CASERLAGGGETQYF,TGTGCCAGCGAGCGGCTAGCGGGAGGGGGAGAGACCCAGTACTTC
TRBJ2-2,NA,15,NA,TRBV2,CASRPREGESGELFF,TGTGCCAGCAGGCCTCGAGAGGGGGAGTCCGGGGAGCTGTTTTTT
TRBJ2-7,TRBD2,17,NA,TRBV7-6,CASSSSAGRGAFYEQYF,TGTGCCAGCAGCTCTTCCGCCGGGAGGGGGGCATTCTACGAGCAGTACTTC
TRBJ2-5,TRBD2,16,NA,TRBV15,CATSRESSGGAETQYF,TGTGCCACCAGCAGAGAGTCTAGCGGGGGGGCTGAGACCCAGTACTTC
TRBJ1-2,TRBD1,14,NA,TRBV2,CASSDRGLDYGYTF,TGTGCCAGCAGTGACAGGGGGCTAGACTATGGCTACACCTTC
TRBJ2-1,NA,17,NA,TRBV12-3/TRBV12-4,CASSPNPGLGGGYEQFF,TGTGCCAGCAGTCCCAACCCCGGGCTAGGGGGGGGGTATGAGCAGTTCTTC
TRBJ1-5,TRBD1,13,NA,TRBV2,CASGDRTNQPQHF,TGTGCCAGCGGGGACAGGACCAATCAGCCCCAGCATTTT
TRBJ2-2,NA,15,few,TRBV6-4,CASSEEQVNTGELFF,TGTGCCAGCAGTGAGGAACAGGTGAACACCGGGGAGCTGTTTTTT